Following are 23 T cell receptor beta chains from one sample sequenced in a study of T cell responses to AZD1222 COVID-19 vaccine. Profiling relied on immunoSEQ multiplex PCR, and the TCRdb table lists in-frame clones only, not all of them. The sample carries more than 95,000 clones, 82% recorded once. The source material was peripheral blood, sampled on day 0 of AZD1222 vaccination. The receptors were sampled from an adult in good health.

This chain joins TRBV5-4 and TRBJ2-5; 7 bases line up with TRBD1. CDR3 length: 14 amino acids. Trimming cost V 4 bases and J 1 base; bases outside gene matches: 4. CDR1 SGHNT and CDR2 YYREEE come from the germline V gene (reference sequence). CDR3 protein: CASSVGQSQETQYF. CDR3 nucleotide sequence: TGTGCCAGCAGCGTGGGACAGTCCCAAGAGACCCAGTACTTC. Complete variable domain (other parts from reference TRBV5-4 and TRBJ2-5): ETGVTQSPTHLIKTRGQQVTLRCSSQSGHNTVSWYQQALGQGPQFIFQYYREEENGRGNFPPRFSGLQFPNYSSELNVNALELDDSALYLCASSVGQSQETQYFGPGTRLLVL.

CDR3 sequence (DNA): TGTGCCAGCAGCCCCCCGCGGGGACGGGACTATGGCTACACCTTC. It encodes CASSPPRGRDYGYTF. The chain joins TRBV7-9 to TRBJ1-2; a weak D match, TRBD1 (5 bases). CDR1 SEHNR and CDR2 FQNEAQ come from the germline V gene (reference sequence). The CDR3 length is 15 residues. V was shortened by 5 bases and J by 3 bases, with 16 bases between the two germline ends. Combining the CDR3 with reference TRBV7-9 and TRBJ1-2 gives the whole variable domain DTGVSQNPRHKITKRGQNVTFRCDPISEHNRLYWYRQTLGQGPEFLTYFQNEAQLEKSRLLSDRFSAERPKGSFSTLEIQRTEQGDSAMYLCASSPPRGRDYGYTFGSGTRLTVV.

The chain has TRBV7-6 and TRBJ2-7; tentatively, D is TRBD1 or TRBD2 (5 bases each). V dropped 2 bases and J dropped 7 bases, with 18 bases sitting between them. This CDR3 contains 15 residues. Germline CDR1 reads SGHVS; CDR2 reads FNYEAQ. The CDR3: CASSLFAGKRREQYF. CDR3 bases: TGTGCCAGCAGCTTATTTGCAGGGAAGAGGAGGGAGCAGTACTTC.

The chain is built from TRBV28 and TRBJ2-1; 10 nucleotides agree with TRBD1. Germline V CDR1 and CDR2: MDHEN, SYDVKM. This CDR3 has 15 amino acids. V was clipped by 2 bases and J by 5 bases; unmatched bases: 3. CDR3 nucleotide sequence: TGTGCCAGCAGTTTACCCGGGACAGGGGACAATGAGCAGTTCTTC. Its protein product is CASSLPGTGDNEQFF. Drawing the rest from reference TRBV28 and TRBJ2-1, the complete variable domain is DVKVTQSSRYLVKRTGEKVFLECVQDMDHENMFWYRQDPGLGLRLIYFSYDVKMKEKGDIPEGYSVSREKKERFSLILESASTNQTSMYLCASSLPGTGDNEQFFGPGTRLTVL.

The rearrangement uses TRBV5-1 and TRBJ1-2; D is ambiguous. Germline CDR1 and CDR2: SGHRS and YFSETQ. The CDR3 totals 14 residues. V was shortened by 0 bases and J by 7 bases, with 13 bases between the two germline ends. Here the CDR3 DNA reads TGCGCCAGCAGCTTGGACCCTTTAATGGGTGGCTACACCTTC. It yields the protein CASSLDPLMGGYTF. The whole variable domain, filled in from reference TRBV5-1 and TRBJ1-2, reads KAGVTQTPRYLIKTRGQQVTLSCSPISGHRSVSWYQQTPGQGLQFLFEYFSETQRNKGNFPGRFSGRQFSNSRSEMNVSTLELGDSALYLCASSLDPLMGGYTFGSGTRLTVV.

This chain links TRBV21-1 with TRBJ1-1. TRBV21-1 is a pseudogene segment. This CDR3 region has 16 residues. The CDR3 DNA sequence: TGTGCCAGCAGCAAAGGGGGCGGGGGAATGAACACTGAAGCTTTCTTT. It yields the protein CASSKGGGGMNTEAFF.

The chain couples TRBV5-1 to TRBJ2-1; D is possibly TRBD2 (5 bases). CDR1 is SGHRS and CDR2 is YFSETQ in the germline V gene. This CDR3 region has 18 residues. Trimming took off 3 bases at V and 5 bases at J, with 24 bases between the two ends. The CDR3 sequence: CASSYDSASTYINNEQFF. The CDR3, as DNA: TGCGCCAGCAGCTATGACTCGGCTAGCACTTACATAAACAATGAGCAGTTCTTC.

The CDR3 DNA follows: TGTGCCAGCAGCCCCAGCAGGGAAGGCACTGAAGCTTTCTTT. It yields the protein CASSPSREGTEAFF. V is TRBV5-4 and J is TRBJ1-1; D may be TRBD1 (5 bases). There are 14 residues in the CDR3. Germline loops: CDR1 SGHNT, CDR2 YYREEE (reference sequence). V lost 4 bases and J lost 4, with 14 bases in between.

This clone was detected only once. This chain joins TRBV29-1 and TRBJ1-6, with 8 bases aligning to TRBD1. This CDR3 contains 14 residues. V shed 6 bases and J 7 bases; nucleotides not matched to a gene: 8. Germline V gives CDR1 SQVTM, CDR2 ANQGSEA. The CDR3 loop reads CSVKAGGLNSPLHF. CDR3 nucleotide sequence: TGCAGCGTAAAAGCAGGGGGCCTGAATTCACCCCTCCACTTT.

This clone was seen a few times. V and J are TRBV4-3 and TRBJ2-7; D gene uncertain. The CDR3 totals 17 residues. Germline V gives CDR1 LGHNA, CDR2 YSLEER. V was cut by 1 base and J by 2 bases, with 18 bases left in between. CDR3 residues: CASSQVTDWSLPYEQYF. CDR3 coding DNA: TGCGCCAGCAGCCAAGTCACAGACTGGTCCCTTCCCTACGAGCAGTACTTC.

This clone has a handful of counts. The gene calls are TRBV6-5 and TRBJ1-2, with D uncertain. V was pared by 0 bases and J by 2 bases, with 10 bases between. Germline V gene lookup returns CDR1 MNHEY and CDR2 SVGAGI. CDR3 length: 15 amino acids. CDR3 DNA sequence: TGTGCCAGCAGTTACTCGATTTCGGGAAACTATGGCTACACCTTC. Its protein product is CASSYSISGNYGYTF.

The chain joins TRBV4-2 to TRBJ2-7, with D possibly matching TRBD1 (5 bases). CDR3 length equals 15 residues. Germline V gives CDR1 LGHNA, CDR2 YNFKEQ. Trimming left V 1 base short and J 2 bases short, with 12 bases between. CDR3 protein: CASSQGQGLTYEQYF. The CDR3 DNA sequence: TGTGCCAGCAGCCAAGGCCAGGGCTTAACCTACGAGCAGTACTTC.

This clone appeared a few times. The CDR3, as DNA: TGTGCCAGCAGTTACCGAGATCAGCCCCAGCATTTT. Translated, it gives CASSYRDQPQHF. This chain uses TRBV6-2 or TRBV6-3 with TRBJ1-5; D remains ambiguous. The CDR3 contains 12 residues. CDR1 and CDR2 from the germline V gene are MNHEY and SVGEGT. The germline V and J ends were trimmed by 2 bases and 5 bases, with 4 bases remaining between them.

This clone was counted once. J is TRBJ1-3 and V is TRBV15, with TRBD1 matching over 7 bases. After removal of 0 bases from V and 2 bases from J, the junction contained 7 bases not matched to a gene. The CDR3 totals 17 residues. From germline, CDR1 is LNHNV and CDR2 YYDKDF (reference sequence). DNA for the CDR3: TGTGCCACCAGCAGAGAGAGGAGGCAGGGGGCTGGAAACACCATATATTTT. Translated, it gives CATSRERRQGAGNTIYF.

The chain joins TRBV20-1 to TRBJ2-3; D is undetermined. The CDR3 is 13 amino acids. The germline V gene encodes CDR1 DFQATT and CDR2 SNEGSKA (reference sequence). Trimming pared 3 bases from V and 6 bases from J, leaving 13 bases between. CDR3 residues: CSASSPAHDTQYF. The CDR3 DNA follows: TGCAGTGCTAGTAGCCCAGCCCACGATACGCAGTATTTT.

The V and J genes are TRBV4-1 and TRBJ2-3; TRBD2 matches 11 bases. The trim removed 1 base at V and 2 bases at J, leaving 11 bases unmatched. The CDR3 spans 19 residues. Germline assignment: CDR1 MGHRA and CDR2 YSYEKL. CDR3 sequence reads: CASSQVSLAGGQDTDTQYF. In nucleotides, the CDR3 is TGCGCCAGCAGCCAAGTTTCCCTAGCGGGGGGCCAAGACACAGATACGCAGTATTTT.

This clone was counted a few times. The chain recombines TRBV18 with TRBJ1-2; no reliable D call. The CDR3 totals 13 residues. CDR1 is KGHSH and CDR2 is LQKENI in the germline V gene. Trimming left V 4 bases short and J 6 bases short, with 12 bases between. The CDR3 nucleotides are TGTGCCAGCTCACTCTCCCCCGCGGATGGCTACACCTTC. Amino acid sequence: CASSLSPADGYTF.

The CDR3 region has the DNA TGTGCCAGCTCACAACTCCAGGGTTCCTACGAGCAGTACTTC. The encoded protein is CASSQLQGSYEQYF. This chain uses TRBV18 with TRBJ2-7, with D possibly TRBD1 on 5 matching bases. This CDR3 is 14 amino acids long. Germline values: CDR1 KGHSH, CDR2 LQKENI. Trimming pared 4 bases from V and 1 base from J, leaving 11 bases between.

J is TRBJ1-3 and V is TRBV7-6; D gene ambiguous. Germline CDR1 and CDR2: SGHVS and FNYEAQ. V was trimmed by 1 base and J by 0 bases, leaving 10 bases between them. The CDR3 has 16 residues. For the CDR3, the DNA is TGTGCCAGCAGCTTAGGGCCAGGCCCCTCTGGAAACACCATATATTTT. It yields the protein CASSLGPGPSGNTIYF.

The CDR3: CASSPLDTGEKLFF. The CDR3 nucleotides read TGTGCCAGCTCACCGTTAGACACAGGGGAAAAACTGTTTTTT. The chain combines TRBV18 with TRBJ1-4; weak D call: TRBD1 (6 bases). The germline V and J ends were trimmed by 3 bases and 8 bases, with 13 bases remaining between them. CDR3 length: 14 amino acids. The germline CDR1 and CDR2 sequences are KGHSH and LQKENI. The variable domain in full, with the rest retrieved from reference TRBV18 and TRBJ1-4, is NAGVMQNPRHLVRRRGQEARLRCSPMKGHSHVYWYRQLPEEGLKFMVYLQKENIIDESGMPKERFSAEFPKEGPSILRIQQVVRGDSAAYFCASSPLDTGEKLFFGSGTQLSVL.

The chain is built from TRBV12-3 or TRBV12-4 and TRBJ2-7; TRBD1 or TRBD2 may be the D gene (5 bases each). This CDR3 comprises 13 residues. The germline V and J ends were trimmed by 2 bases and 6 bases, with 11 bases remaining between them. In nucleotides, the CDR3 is TGTGCCAGCAGTTTAATGGGGACGAGCGAGCAGTACTTC. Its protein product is CASSLMGTSEQYF.

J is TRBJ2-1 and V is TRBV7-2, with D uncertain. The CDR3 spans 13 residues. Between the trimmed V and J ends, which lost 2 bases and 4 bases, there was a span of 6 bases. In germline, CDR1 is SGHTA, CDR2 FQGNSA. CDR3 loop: CASSLSGYNEQFF. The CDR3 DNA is TGTGCCAGCAGCTTATCAGGATACAATGAGCAGTTCTTC.

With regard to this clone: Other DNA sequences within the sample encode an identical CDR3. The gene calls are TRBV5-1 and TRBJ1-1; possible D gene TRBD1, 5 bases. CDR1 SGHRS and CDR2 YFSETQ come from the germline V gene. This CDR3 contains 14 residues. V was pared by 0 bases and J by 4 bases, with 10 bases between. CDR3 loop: CASSLEVGGTEAFF. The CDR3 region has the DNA TGCGCCAGCAGCTTGGAGGTTGGGGGCACTGAAGCTTTCTTT.